This is a list of T cell receptor beta chains from one sample in a study of CD8 T cells in ankylosing spondylitis. TCRdb reanalysed the 5' RACE reads using MiXCR and keeps one entry per CDR3 protein. The top ten clones hold over 15% of a sample with roughly 670,000 distinct CDR3 sequences, 15% to 20% of them seen once. Sequenced input: blood, either unsorted or a sorted T cell fraction (not recorded which). The receptors were gathered from a male donor with ankylosing spondylitis. The CDR3 runs from the conserved cysteine through the conserved F or W. The order of the fields is D gene, V gene, J gene, clone size, CDR3 DNA, CDR3 protein. D genes are given only for firm matches. Expanded clones are given a class, and other clones once, few, many or no size at all.

D: TRBD1; V: TRBV30; J: TRBJ1-2; size: NA; DNA: TGTGCCTGGAGTATGACAGGGAACTATGGCTACACCTTC; CDR3: CAWSMTGNYGYTF
D: TRBD2; V: TRBV6-4; J: TRBJ2-3; size: few; DNA: TGTGCCAGCAGTGGGACCCCCTCTGGCGGGGGGGCTACTGATACGCAGTATTTT; CDR3: CASSGTPSGGGATDTQYF
D: NA; V: TRBV12-3/TRBV12-4; J: TRBJ1-1; size: few; DNA: TGTGCCAGCAGGTCTGTTAACACTGAAGCTTTCTTT; CDR3: CASRSVNTEAFF
D: NA; V: TRBV18; J: TRBJ1-3; size: NA; DNA: TGTGCCAGCTCACCTTTTGGTTCGGGACGGATCTCTGGAAACACCATATATTTT; CDR3: CASSPFGSGRISGNTIYF
D: TRBD1; V: TRBV6-2/TRBV6-3; J: TRBJ1-1; size: NA; DNA: TGTGCCACCGGGGACAGGGGCCGGGGGACTGAAGCTTTCTTT; CDR3: CATGDRGRGTEAFF
D: TRBD1; V: TRBV24-1; J: TRBJ2-5; size: few; DNA: TGTGCCACCAGTGAGGCCCGGACAGGGTTGGGGGAGACCCAGTACTTC; CDR3: CATSEARTGLGETQYF
D: TRBD2; V: TRBV7-9; J: TRBJ2-3; size: few; DNA: TGTGCCAGCAGCGCGGGACTAGCGGGACCAGATACGCAGTATTTT; CDR3: CASSAGLAGPDTQYF
D: NA; V: TRBV15; J: TRBJ2-7; size: few; DNA: TGTGCCACCAGCACCGAAACAGGGTACGAGCAGTACTTC; CDR3: CATSTETGYEQYF
D: TRBD1; V: TRBV2; J: TRBJ1-5; size: few; DNA: TGTGCCTGCAACAGGGGAGCGGGCAATCAGCCCCAGCATTTT; CDR3: CACNRGAGNQPQHF
D: NA; V: TRBV18; J: TRBJ1-5; size: few; DNA: TGTGCCAGCTCACCATTCATGGGCGATCAGCCCCAGCATTTT; CDR3: CASSPFMGDQPQHF
D: NA; V: TRBV21-1; J: TRBJ1-6; size: NA; DNA: TGTGCCAGCAGCAGAGGTTACACAGGGAATTCACCCCTCCACTTT; CDR3: CASSRGYTGNSPLHF
D: NA; V: TRBV18; J: TRBJ2-1; size: NA; DNA: TGTGCCAGCTCACCACCCGGTCCTGTGAGCTCCTACAATGAGCAGTTCTTC; CDR3: CASSPPGPVSSYNEQFF
D: TRBD2; V: TRBV4-2; J: TRBJ2-7; size: few; DNA: TGTGCCAGCAGCCAAGATCTCGAGCGGGAGTGGAGCGAGCAGTACTTC; CDR3: CASSQDLEREWSEQYF
D: TRBD1; V: TRBV3-1; J: TRBJ2-7; size: few; DNA: TGTGCCAGCAGCCCATCCCGTTATTGGGACAGGTCCTACGAGCAGTACTTC; CDR3: CASSPSRYWDRSYEQYF
D: NA; V: TRBV12-3/TRBV12-4; J: TRBJ2-7; size: few; DNA: TGTGCCAGCAGTTTAGCGGGGGGACAGCGAACCTACGAGCAGTACTTC; CDR3: CASSLAGGQRTYEQYF
D: TRBD2; V: TRBV12-3/TRBV12-4; J: TRBJ2-3; size: few; DNA: TGTGCCAGCAGACACTCTAGCGGGAGAGAAGATACGCAGTATTTT; CDR3: CASRHSSGREDTQYF
D: TRBD1; V: TRBV5-1; J: TRBJ2-1; size: many; DNA: TGCGCCAGCAGCTGGCAGGGGGACTCCTACAATGAGCAGTTCTTC; CDR3: CASSWQGDSYNEQFF